This is a list of T cell receptor beta chains from one sample in a study of tumor and adjacent non-tumor tissue in lung cancer. TCRdb called the multiplex PCR reads again in MiXCR, with one record for every CDR3 protein. The table shows around 50,000 distinct CDR3 sequences, with 64% occurring only once. The sample was distant non-tumor lung tissue. The receptors were gathered from a woman in her 70s with non-small cell lung cancer. Each CDR3 is given with its conserved first and last residue. The D gene is left open where the match is weak. Expanded clones are given a class, and other clones once, few, many or no size at all.

>TRBV5-4|TRBJ1-2|NA|NA
CDSSLEGPGVAGYTF
TGTGACAGCAGCTTGGAGGGGCCAGGGGTGGCTGGCTACACATTC
>TRBV19|TRBJ2-3|NA|NA
CASSIGAEDTQYF
TGTGCCAGTAGTATAGGGGCGGAAGATACGCAGTATTTT
>TRBV10-2|TRBJ1-4|many|TRBD1
CASSEVPGQVNEKLFF
TGCGCCAGCAGTGAGGTCCCCGGACAGGTTAATGAAAAACTGTTTTTT
>TRBV11-2|TRBJ2-7|many|TRBD1
CASSLDPGQRRDEQYF
TGTGCCAGCAGCTTAGACCCGGGACAGCGAAGGGACGAGCAGTACTTC
>TRBV6-2/TRBV6-3|TRBJ1-1|NA|NA
CASNYPDWSNSDTEAFF
TGTGCCAGCAATTACCCGGATTGGAGTAATTCGGACACTGAAGCTTTCTTT
>TRBV6-5|TRBJ1-2|NA|TRBD1
CASSSGTGMLNYGYIF
TGTGCCAGTAGTTCCGGGACAGGGATGTTAAACTATGGCTACATCTTC
>TRBV20-1|TRBJ2-3|few|TRBD2
CSASGAPSGATDTQYF
TGCAGTGCTAGTGGGGCCCCTAGCGGGGCCACAGATACGCAGTATTTT
>TRBV30|TRBJ2-7|few|TRBD1
CAWRAGTGVNEQYF
TGTGCCTGGAGGGCCGGGACAGGGGTGAACGAGCAGTACTTC
>TRBV10-2|TRBJ1-1|NA|NA
CTSSESSTLNTEASF
TGCACCAGCAGTGAGTCGAGCACTCTGAACACTGAAGCTTCCTTT
>TRBV20-1|TRBJ1-5|NA|NA
CSARGSGDSNQHQHF
TGCAGTGCGAGGGGCAGCGGAGATAGCAATCAGCACCAGCATTTT
>TRBV28|TRBJ1-1|NA|TRBD1
CASRRPTGTSHTEAVF
TGTGCCAGCAGGCGACCGACAGGGACTTCTCACACTGAAGCTGTCTTT
>TRBV29-1|TRBJ2-7|NA|NA
CSVEFGSHYEQYF
TGCAGTGTTGAATTCGGGAGCCACTACGAGCAGTACTTC
>TRBV12-3/TRBV12-4|TRBJ1-1|NA|NA
CASSMTSKAFF
TGTGCCAGCAGTATGACAAGCAAAGCTTTCTTT
>TRBV11-2|TRBJ1-1|once|NA
CDSSFSHDTEAFF
TGTGATAGCAGCTTTTCACACGACACAGAAGCTTTCTTT
>TRBV28|TRBJ2-5|NA|TRBD2
CVSSSLGLEETQYF
TGTGTCAGCAGTTCTCTGGGACTAGAAGAGACCCAGTACTTC
>TRBV10-1|TRBJ2-3|NA|TRBD2
CASSDRASGSNTDTQYF
TGTGCAAGCAGTGACCGGGCTAGCGGGAGTAACACAGATACGCAGTATTTT
>TRBV28|TRBJ2-7|NA|NA
CASSMRTDSSYEEYF
TGTGCCAGCAGTATGAGGACAGATTCATCCTACGAGGAGTACTTC
>TRBV11-3|TRBJ2-1|NA|NA
CASSEDGFYNEQFF
TGTGCCAGCAGCGAAGACGGGTTCTACAATGAGCAGTTCTTC
>TRBV11-1|TRBJ2-1|NA|TRBD2
CASSPREGCYEHFF
TGTGCCAGCAGCCCCCGGGAGGGCTGCTATGAGCATTTCTTC
>TRBV29-1|TRBJ2-7|medium-sized|TRBD1
CSVDLDRGYEQYF
TGCAGCGTTGACCTGGACAGGGGTTACGAGCAGTACTTC
>TRBV6-5|TRBJ2-4|NA|NA
CASNYAQGSQYF
TGTGCCAGCAATTACGCCCAGGGGAGTCAGTACTTC
>TRBV5-4|TRBJ2-3|NA|NA
CAISLVRTDTQYF
TGTGCCATCAGCCTCGTGAGGACAGATACGCAGTATTTT
>TRBV20-1|TRBJ1-1|NA|NA
CSAVYRARTEAFF
TGCAGTGCCGTTTACAGGGCTAGGACTGAAGCTTTCTTT
>TRBV6-5|TRBJ2-5|NA|NA
CASGTDETQYF
TGTGCCAGCGGGACGGACGAGACCCAGTACTTC
>TRBV20-1|TRBJ2-3|NA|NA
CSASGVAGTRTDTQYF
TGCAGTGCTAGTGGGGTGGCCGGGACACGAACAGATACGCAGTATTTT
>TRBV24-1|TRBJ1-2|many|NA
CATSDPGLRYGYTF
TGTGCCACCAGTGACCCCGGGTTACGTTATGGCTACACCTTC
>TRBV5-4|TRBJ1-2|once|NA
CVSSLGGPWVDGYTF
TGTGTCAGCAGCTTGGGGGGGCCATGGGTGGATGGCTACACCTTC
>TRBV28|TRBJ2-5|many|NA
CASKGGGSQETQYF
TGTGCCAGCAAGGGGGGAGGGTCCCAAGAGACCCAGTACTTC
>TRBV6-2/TRBV6-3|TRBJ2-1|NA|TRBD2
CANSYGLALAGSYNEQFF
TGTGCCAACAGTTACGGCCTAGCCCTAGCGGGCTCCTACAATGAGCAGTTCTTC
>TRBV4-2|TRBJ2-1|NA|TRBD2
CVSSRGLVGEPQFF
TGTGTCAGCAGCCGGGGACTAGTGGGAGAGCCCCAGTTCTTC
>TRBV29-1|TRBJ2-3|NA|TRBD2
CSTVGLAGVPDTQYF
TGCAGCACTGTAGGACTAGCGGGAGTGCCAGATACGCAGTATTTT
>TRBV20-1|TRBJ2-1|NA|TRBD2
CSANQILAGGSDEQFF
TGCAGTGCTAATCAAATCCTAGCGGGCGGCTCCGATGAGCAGTTCTTC
>TRBV20-1|TRBJ2-5|few|NA
CSASTGAQETQYF
TGCAGTGCTAGTACGGGAGCCCAAGAGACCCAGTACTTC
>TRBV6-5|TRBJ2-3|NA|NA
CTSSYSWEDSNQPQYF
TGTACCAGCAGTTACTCTTGGGAGGATAGCAATCAGCCCCAGTATTTT
>TRBV5-1|TRBJ2-3|NA|TRBD1
CANSLDRATDTQYF
TGCGCCAACAGCTTGGACAGGGCTACAGATACGCAGTATTTT
>TRBV10-2|TRBJ1-4|NA|NA
CACTGHLNKKLLF
TGTGCCTGCACCGGACACCTTAATAAAAAACTGCTTTTC
>TRBV7-9|TRBJ1-2|few|TRBD1
CASSLGTGPGGYTF
TGTGCCAGCAGCTTGGGGACAGGGCCGGGAGGCTACACCTTC
>TRBV6-1|TRBJ1-2|NA|NA
CASTKGQGDGHTF
TGTGCCAGTACGAAGGGCCAGGGTGATGGCCACACCTTC
>TRBV15|TRBJ2-3|many|NA
CATSRAGDGDTQYF
TGTGCCACCAGCAGAGCGGGAGATGGGGATACGCAGTATTTT
>TRBV6-2/TRBV6-3|TRBJ2-7|NA|TRBD1
CASSHGQDHEQYF
TGTGCCAGCAGTCACGGACAGGACCACGAGCAGTACTTC
>TRBV28|TRBJ1-2|NA|NA
CASNPGAPRAAGYTF
TGTGCCAGCAATCCGGGGGCTCCCCGGGCGGCTGGCTACACCTTC
>TRBV5-1|TRBJ2-1|NA|NA
CASSSTGTGLNEQFF
TGCGCCAGCAGCTCCACCGGGACGGGTCTGAATGAGCAGTTCTTC
>TRBV7-8|TRBJ1-2|many|NA
CASSLGPDYGYTF
TGTGCCAGCAGCTTAGGACCAGATTATGGCTACACCTTC
>TRBV5-1|TRBJ2-7|NA|TRBD1
CASSLTGDQQYF
TGCGCCAGCAGCCTGACAGGGGACCAGCAGTACTTC
>TRBV20-1|TRBJ1-1|NA|NA
CSASQQSGRRTEAFF
TGCAGTGCGAGTCAGCAATCTGGTAGGAGGACTGAAGCTTTCTTT
>TRBV6-1|TRBJ2-1|NA|NA
CASSESVGGEFF
TGTGCCAGCAGTGAATCGGTCGGTGGGGAGTTCTTC
>TRBV11-2|TRBJ1-2|many|TRBD1
CASSFSGRAGGINYGYTF
TGTGCCAGCAGCTTCAGCGGTCGGGCAGGGGGTATTAACTATGGCTACACCTTC
>TRBV10-2|TRBJ2-7|NA|NA
CASSSSNEQYF
TGCGCCAGCAGTTCCTCCAATGAGCAGTACTTC
>TRBV5-1|TRBJ1-1|NA|NA
CASSLSPYTEAFF
TGCGCAAGCAGCTTGTCCCCGTACACTGAGGCTTTCTTT
>TRBV29-1|TRBJ1-1|NA|NA
CTVEASVNTQAFF
TGCACCGTTGAGGCGTCGGTGAACACTCAAGCTTTCTTT